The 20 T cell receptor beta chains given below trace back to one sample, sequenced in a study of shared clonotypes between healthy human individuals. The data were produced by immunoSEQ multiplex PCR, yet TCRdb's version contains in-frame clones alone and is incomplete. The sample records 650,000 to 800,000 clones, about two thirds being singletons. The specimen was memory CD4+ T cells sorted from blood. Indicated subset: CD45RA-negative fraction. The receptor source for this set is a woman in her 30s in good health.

The CDR3 protein is CASRGGGRDEQYF. For the CDR3, the DNA is TGTGCCAGTAGGGGGGGAGGAAGGGACGAGCAGTACTTC. This chain links TRBV19 with TRBJ2-7; a weak D match, TRBD2 (6 bases). This CDR3 spans 13 amino acids. Germline values: CDR1 LNHDA, CDR2 SQIVND (reference sequence). Trimming took 6 bases from V and 5 from J, leaving 14 bases between them.

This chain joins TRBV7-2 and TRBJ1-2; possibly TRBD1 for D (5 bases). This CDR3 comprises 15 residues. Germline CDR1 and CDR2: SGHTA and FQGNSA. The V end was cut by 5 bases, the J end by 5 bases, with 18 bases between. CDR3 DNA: TGTGCCAGCAGCCCTGGCCGGCAGGGAGCATATGGCTACACCTTC. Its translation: CASSPGRQGAYGYTF.

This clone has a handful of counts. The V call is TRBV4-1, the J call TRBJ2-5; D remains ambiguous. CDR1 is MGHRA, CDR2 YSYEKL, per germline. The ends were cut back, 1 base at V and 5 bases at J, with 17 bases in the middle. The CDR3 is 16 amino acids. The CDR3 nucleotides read TGCGCCAGCAGCCAAGGGGTGGGTTCCGGACGGGAGACCCAGTACTTC. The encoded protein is CASSQGVGSGRETQYF.

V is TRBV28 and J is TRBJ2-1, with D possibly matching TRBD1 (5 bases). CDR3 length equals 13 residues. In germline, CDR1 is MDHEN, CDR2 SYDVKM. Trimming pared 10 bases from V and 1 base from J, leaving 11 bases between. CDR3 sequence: CATQERSYNEQFF. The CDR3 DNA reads TGTGCCACACAGGAGAGGTCCTACAATGAGCAGTTCTTC.

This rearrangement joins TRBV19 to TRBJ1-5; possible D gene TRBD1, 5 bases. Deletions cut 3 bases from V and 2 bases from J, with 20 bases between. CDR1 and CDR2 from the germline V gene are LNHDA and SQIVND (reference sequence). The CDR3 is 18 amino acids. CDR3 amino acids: CASSIPATVLGGNQPQHF. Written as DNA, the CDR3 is TGTGCCAGTAGTATCCCCGCGACAGTTTTGGGCGGCAATCAGCCCCAGCATTTT.

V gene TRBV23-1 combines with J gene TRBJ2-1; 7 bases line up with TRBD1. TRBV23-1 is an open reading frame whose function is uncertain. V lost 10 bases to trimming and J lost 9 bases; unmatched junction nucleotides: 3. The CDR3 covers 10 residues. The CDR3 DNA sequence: TGCGCCACTCGACAGGGTGAGCAGTTCTTC. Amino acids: CATRQGEQFF.

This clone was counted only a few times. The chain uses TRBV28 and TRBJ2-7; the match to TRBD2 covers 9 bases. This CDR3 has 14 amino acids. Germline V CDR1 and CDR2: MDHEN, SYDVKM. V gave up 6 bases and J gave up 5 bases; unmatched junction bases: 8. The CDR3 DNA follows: TGTGCCAGCAGATTTAGCGGGAGTAGAGACGAGCAGTACTTC. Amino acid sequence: CASRFSGSRDEQYF.

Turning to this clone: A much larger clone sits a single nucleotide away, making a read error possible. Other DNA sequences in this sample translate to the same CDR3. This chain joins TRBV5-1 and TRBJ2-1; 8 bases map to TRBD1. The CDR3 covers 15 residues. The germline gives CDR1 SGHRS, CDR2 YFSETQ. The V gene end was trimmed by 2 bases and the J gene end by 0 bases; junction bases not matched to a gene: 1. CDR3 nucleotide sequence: TGCGCCAGCAGCTTCGACAGGGGCTCCTACAATGAGCAGTTCTTC. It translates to CASSFDRGSYNEQFF.

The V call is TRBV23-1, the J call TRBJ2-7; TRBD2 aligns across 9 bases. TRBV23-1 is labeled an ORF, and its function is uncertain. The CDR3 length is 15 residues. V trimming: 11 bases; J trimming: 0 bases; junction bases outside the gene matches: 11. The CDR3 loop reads CASKPTSGTSYEQYF. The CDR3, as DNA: TGCGCCTCGAAACCGACTAGCGGAACCTCCTACGAGCAGTACTTC.

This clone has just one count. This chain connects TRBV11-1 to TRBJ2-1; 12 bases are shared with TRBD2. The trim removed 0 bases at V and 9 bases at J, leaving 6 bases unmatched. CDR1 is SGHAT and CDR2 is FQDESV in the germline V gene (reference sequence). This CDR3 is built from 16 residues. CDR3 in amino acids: CASSLALAGGPAEQFF. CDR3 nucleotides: TGTGCCAGCAGCTTAGCGCTAGCGGGAGGGCCGGCTGAGCAGTTCTTC.

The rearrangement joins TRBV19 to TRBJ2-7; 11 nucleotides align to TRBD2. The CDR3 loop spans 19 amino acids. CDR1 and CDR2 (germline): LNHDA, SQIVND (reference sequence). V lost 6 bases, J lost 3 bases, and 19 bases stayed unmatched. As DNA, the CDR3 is TGTGCCAGTAGCACCAAGCGGGGACTAGCGGCAAATTTCGTCTACGAGCAGTACTTC. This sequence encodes CASSTKRGLAANFVYEQYF.

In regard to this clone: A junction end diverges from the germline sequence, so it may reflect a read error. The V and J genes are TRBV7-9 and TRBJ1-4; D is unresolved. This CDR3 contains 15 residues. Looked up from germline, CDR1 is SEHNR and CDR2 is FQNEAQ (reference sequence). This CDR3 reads CASSKKGGFNEELFF. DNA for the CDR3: TGTGCCAGCAGCAAAAAGGGAGGCTTTAATGAAGAACTGTTTTTT.

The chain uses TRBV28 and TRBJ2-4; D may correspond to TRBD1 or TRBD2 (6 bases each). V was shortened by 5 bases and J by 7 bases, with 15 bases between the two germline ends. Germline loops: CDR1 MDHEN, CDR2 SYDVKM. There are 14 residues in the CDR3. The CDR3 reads CASSKQGGGNIQYF. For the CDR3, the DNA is TGTGCCAGCAGTAAACAGGGAGGCGGGAACATTCAGTACTTC.

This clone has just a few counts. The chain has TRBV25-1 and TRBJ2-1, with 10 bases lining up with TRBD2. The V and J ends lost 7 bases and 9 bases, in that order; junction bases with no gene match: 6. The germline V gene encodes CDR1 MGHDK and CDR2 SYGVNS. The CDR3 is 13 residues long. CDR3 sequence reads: CASKGLAGVEQFF. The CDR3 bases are TGTGCCAGCAAAGGTCTAGCGGGAGTTGAGCAGTTCTTC.

The CDR3 DNA sequence: TGTGCCAGCAGCTTAAGGGAGGCGGCGTGGTACGAGCAGTACTTC. Its protein is CASSLREAAWYEQYF. The chain uses TRBV5-8 and TRBJ2-7; possible D gene TRBD2, 6 bases. This CDR3 is built from 15 residues. V dropped 2 bases and J dropped 4 bases, with 16 bases sitting between them. CDR1 is SGHTS and CDR2 is YDEGEE in the germline V gene.

The CDR3 bases are TGTGCCAGCAGCTTAGATCATAACTATGGCTACACCTTC. Translating gives CASSLDHNYGYTF. This chain joins TRBV7-9 and TRBJ1-2; D gene unclear. This CDR3 comprises 13 residues. V was pared by 1 base and J by 1 base, with 4 bases between. Germline assignment: CDR1 SEHNR and CDR2 FQNEAQ (reference sequence). Complete variable domain (other parts from reference TRBV7-9 and TRBJ1-2): DTGVSQNPRHKITKRGQNVTFRCDPISEHNRLYWYRQTLGQGPEFLTYFQNEAQLEKSRLLSDRFSAERPKGSFSTLEIQRTEQGDSAMYLCASSLDHNYGYTFGSGTRLTVV.

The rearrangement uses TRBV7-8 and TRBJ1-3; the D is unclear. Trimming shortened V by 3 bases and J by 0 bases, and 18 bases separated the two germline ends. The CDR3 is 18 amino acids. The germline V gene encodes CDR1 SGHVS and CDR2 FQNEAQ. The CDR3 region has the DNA TGTGCCAGCAGCTTTCTTGGGCGTCTGCCCCACTCTGGAAACACCATATATTTT. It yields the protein CASSFLGRLPHSGNTIYF.

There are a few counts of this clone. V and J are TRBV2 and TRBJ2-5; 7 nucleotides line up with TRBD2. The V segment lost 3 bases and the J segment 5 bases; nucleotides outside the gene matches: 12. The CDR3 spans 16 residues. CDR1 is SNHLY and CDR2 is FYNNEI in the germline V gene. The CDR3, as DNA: TGTGCCAGCAGTGACGGCGGGAGCCCATCCCGCGAGACCCAGTACTTC. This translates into CASSDGGSPSRETQYF.

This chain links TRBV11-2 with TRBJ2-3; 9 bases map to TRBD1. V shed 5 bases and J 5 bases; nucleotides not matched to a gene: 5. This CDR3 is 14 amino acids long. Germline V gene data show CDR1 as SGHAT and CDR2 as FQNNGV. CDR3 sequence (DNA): TGTGCCAGCAGCGACGGACAGGGGATAGATACGCAGTATTTT. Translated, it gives CASSDGQGIDTQYF.

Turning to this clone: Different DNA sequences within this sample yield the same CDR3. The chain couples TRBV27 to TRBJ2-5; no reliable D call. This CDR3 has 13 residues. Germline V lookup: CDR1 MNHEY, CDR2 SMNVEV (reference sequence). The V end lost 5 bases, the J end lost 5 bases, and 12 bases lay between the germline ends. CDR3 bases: TGTGCCAGCAGTAGTTCGGGTAGGGAGACCCAGTACTTC. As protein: CASSSSGRETQYF.